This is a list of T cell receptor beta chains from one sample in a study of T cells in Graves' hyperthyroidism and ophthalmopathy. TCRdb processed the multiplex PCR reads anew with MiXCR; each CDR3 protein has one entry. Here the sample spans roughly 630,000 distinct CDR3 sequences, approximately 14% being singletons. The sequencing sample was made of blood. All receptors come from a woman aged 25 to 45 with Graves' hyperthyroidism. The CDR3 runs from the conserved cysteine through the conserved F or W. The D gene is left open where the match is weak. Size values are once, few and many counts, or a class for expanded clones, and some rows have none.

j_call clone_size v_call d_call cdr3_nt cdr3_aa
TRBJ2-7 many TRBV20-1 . TGCAGTGCTAGTCTACGGAGCTACGAGCAGTACTTC CSASLRSYEQYF
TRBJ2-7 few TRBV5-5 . TGTGCCAGCAGCTTAGAATTGAGGGCTGGCTACGAGCAGTACTTC CASSLELRAGYEQYF
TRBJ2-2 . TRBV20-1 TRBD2 TGCAGTGCTTCGCTAGCGGGAGCCGGGGAGCTGTTTTTT CSASLAGAGELFF
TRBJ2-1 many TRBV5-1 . TGCGCCAGCAGCTTGGGGGCGACCCACAATGAGCAGTTCTTC CASSLGATHNEQFF
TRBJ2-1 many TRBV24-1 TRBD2 TGTGCCACCAGTGATGCCGGGACTACTCATTGGAATGAGCAGTTCTTC CATSDAGTTHWNEQFF
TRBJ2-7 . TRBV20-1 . TGCAGTGTGGCACGAACCTATGAATACGAGCAGTACTTC CSVARTYEYEQYF
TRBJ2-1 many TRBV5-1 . TGCGCCAGCCAAGGGGCAGCAGTCAATGAGCAGTTCTTC CASQGAAVNEQFF
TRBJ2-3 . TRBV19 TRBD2 TGTGCCAGTAGCTCCGTAGCGGGGGATACGCAGTATTTT CASSSVAGDTQYF
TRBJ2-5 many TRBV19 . TGTGCCAGTAGTATGGACCTGAGGCCGGGGACCCAGTACTTC CASSMDLRPGTQYF
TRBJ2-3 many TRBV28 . TGTGCCAGCAGTCTTGTTAATACGCAGTATTTT CASSLVNTQYF
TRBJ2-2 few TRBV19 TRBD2 TGTGCCAGTAGTATCATAGCGGGAGCCGCTGTCGGGGAGCTGTTTTTT CASSIIAGAAVGELFF
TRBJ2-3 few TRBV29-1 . TGCAGCGTTGAAGGGGGGAGCGGTGGCACAGATACGCAGTATTTT CSVEGGSGGTDTQYF
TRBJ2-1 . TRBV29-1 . TGCAGCGTTGTTACCTCTCTAAGCTCCTACAATGAGCAGTTCTTC CSVVTSLSSYNEQFF
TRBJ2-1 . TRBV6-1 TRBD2 TGTGCCAGCAGTCCGGGGGCTAGCGGGAGGCGCTACAATGAGCAGTTCTTC CASSPGASGRRYNEQFF
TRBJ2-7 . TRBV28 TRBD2 TGTGCCAGCAGTCAAAGGGGGACTAGCGGCTACGAGCAGTACTTC CASSQRGTSGYEQYF
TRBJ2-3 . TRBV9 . TGTGCCAGCAGCACCTACGGGACTGGAGGCTCGGATACGCAGTATTTT CASSTYGTGGSDTQYF
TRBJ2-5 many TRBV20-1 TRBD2 TGCAGTGCTAGTGGGCTAGCGGGACCGAAAGAGACCCAGTACTTC CSASGLAGPKETQYF
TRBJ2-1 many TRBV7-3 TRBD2 TGTGCCAGCAGCACTCGCGCCCCTAGCGGTGCCTACAATGAGCAGTTCTTC CASSTRAPSGAYNEQFF
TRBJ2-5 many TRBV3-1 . TGTGCCAGCAGCCAAGATTCAGAAGGTCACCCGTGGGAGACCCAGTACTTC CASSQDSEGHPWETQYF
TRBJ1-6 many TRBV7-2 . TGTGCCAGCAGCCACTATTCACCCCTCCACTTT CASSHYSPLHF
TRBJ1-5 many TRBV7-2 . TGTGCCAGCAGCTTAAATAGCAATCAGCCCCAGCATTTT CASSLNSNQPQHF
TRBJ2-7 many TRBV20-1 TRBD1 TGCAGTGCTGGGTCCGGGACAGGGGGATACGAGCAGTACTTC CSAGSGTGGYEQYF
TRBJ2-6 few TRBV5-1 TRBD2 TGCGCCAGCAGCTTGACTAGCGGGAGAACTGGGGCCAACGTCCTGACTTTC CASSLTSGRTGANVLTF
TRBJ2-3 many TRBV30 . TGTGCCTGGAGAGGCGGGACCACAGATACGCAGTATTTT CAWRGGTTDTQYF
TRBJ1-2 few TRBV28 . TGTGCCAGCAGTTTGGGAGGGACGAGTGGCTACACCTTC CASSLGGTSGYTF
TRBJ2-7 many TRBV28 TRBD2 TGTGCCAGCAGTGAAACTAGCGGGGCCTACGAGCAGTACTTC CASSETSGAYEQYF
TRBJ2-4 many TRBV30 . TGTGCCTGGAGTGAAGTAAACATTCAGTACTTC CAWSEVNIQYF
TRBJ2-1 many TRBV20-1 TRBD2 TGCAGTGCTAGACTAGCGGGAGACCTCTACAATGAGCAGTTCTTC CSARLAGDLYNEQFF
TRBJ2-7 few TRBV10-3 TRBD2 TGTGCCATCAGTCGGGGACTAGCGGGTCGGGGGCCCTACGAGCAGTACTTC CAISRGLAGRGPYEQYF
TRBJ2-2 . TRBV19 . TGTGCCAGCATTTCGGGACACTCCGGGGAGCTGTTTTTT CASISGHSGELFF
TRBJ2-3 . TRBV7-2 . TGTGCCAGCAGCTTGACAAGGCCTGGCACAGATACGCAGTATTTT CASSLTRPGTDTQYF
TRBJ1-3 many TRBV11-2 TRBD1 TGTGCCAGCAGCTTCCGGACAGGGGGTCTCAACACCATATATTTT CASSFRTGGLNTIYF
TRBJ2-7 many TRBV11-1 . TGTGCCAGCAGCTTAGCAAAGGCGACCGACGAGCAGTACTTC CASSLAKATDEQYF
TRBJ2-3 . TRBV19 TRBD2 TGTGCCAGTAGTATCCCTGCCGGGGGGGCCTTGGATACGCAGTATTTT CASSIPAGGALDTQYF
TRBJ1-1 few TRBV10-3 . TGTGCCATCAGTGAAGGGGATCACAACACTGAAGCTTTCTTT CAISEGDHNTEAFF
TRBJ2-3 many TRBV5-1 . TGCGCCAGCAGCTTAGACGGAACTAGCACAGATACGCAGTATTTT CASSLDGTSTDTQYF
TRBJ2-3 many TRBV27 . TGTGCCAGCAAGTCGGGGAGTCACACAGATACGCAGTATTTT CASKSGSHTDTQYF
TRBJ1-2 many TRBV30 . TGTGCCTGGAGTGTAAGGAGAGGGTTCAACTATGGCTACACCTTC CAWSVRRGFNYGYTF
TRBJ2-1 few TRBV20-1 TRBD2 TGCAGTGCTAGAGTAGCGGGAGGGCACAATGAGCAGTTCTTC CSARVAGGHNEQFF